The subject of this entry is one T cell receptor (beta chain). Its target is not known. Trimming took 5 bases from V and 1 from J; bases not matched to a gene: 6. Germline V lookup: CDR1 SEHNR, CDR2 FQNEAQ (reference sequence). The CDR3 is 15 amino acids. This specimen comes from a study of T cell responses to AZD1222 COVID-19 vaccine. At the level of the study: Doses given second, at about 4 or about 12 weeks, were pooled. Study-level findings and limits: The sample set comprised mostly white British donors with more females, and clonal diversity was possibly underestimated. It was only after the peak T cell response that any repertoires were sampled. Reportedly, nearly half of unique spike TCRs recognized epitopes outside B.1.351/B.1.1.7 mutations.

The table came from immunoSEQ multiplex PCR; TCRdb's copy has only in-frame clones and leaves some out. The table shows some 110,000 clones, with about 80% occurring only once. V is TRBV7-9 and J is TRBJ2-7; TRBD1 matches at 9 bases. Here the sequenced sample was peripheral blood, taken on day 0 of AZD1222 vaccination. This clonotype was obtained from an adult in good health. The CDR3 here is CASSARGQGSYEQYF. CDR3 sequence (DNA): TGTGCCAGCAGCGCACGCGGACAGGGGTCCTACGAGCAGTACTTC.